This TCR beta chain was captured by sequencing in a study of cytomegalovirus exposure and HLA in healthy donors. V dropped 6 bases and J dropped 2; count of bases not matched to a gene: 8. Germline values: CDR1 MNHEY, CDR2 SMNVEV (reference sequence). This CDR3 spans 16 amino acids. PCR involved 60 Vbeta and 13 Jbeta primers. The repertoire was sequenced with immunoSEQ multiplex PCR; TCRdb's copy has only in-frame clones and lacks some. The sample shows about 130,000 clones, around 71% of them seen only once. The chain links TRBV27 to TRBJ2-7; 12 bases agree with TRBD2. This clonotype was sampled from a woman aged 55 to 70 in good health and CMV-seropositive. The source material was PBMCs. CDR3 DNA sequence: TGTGCCAGCAGCCCCCTACTAGCGGGGGGCGCCTACGAGCAGTACTTC. It encodes CASSPLLAGGAYEQYF.